These T cell receptor beta chains were read from a single sample in a study of low-dose radiotherapy and immunotherapy resistance in tumors. Each CDR3 protein gets one entry after TCRdb re-called the reads with MiXCR. The table includes nearly 60,000 distinct CDR3 sequences, about 25% detected once. Source: PBMCs, taken after low-dose radiotherapy plus immunotherapy. These receptors came from a male donor with prostate cancer. Both conserved end residues are part of each CDR3. D genes are given only for firm matches. The size field is filled for only some rows; it gives once, few, many or a size class.

abundance,v_gene,d_gene,j_gene,CDR3nt,CDR3aa
many,TRBV28,-,TRBJ2-4,TGTGCCAGCAGTTTACCTGACGGCCCAAACATTCAGTACTTC,CASSLPDGPNIQYF
few,TRBV11-1,-,TRBJ2-3,TGTGCCAGCAGCTCTCCTAGCACAGATACGCAGTATTTT,CASSSPSTDTQYF
many,TRBV7-9,-,TRBJ2-1,TGTGCCAGCAGCTCCTCAGGGGCGGGAGTTTCCAATGAGCAGTTCTTC,CASSSSGAGVSNEQFF
many,TRBV29-1,TRBD1,TRBJ2-3,TGCAGCGTAGGGACAGGGACGGATACGCAGTATTTT,CSVGTGTDTQYF
many,TRBV20-1,-,TRBJ1-3,TGCAGTGCTAGAGATCCCCGTGGTGGAAACACCATATATTTT,CSARDPRGGNTIYF
medium-sized,TRBV28,-,TRBJ2-5,TGTGCCAGCACTCAACTGGTCGGACAGCGGGAGACCCAGTACTTC,CASTQLVGQRETQYF
-,TRBV6-2/TRBV6-3,-,TRBJ1-1,TGTGCTAGCAGTTTCGCACAGGGCGGCACTGAAGCTTTCTTT,CASSFAQGGTEAFF
few,TRBV20-1,TRBD1,TRBJ1-1,TGCAGTGCCCTGGGACAGGTTGACACTGAAGCTTTCTTT,CSALGQVDTEAFF
many,TRBV2,-,TRBJ2-1,TGTGCCAGCAGAACACAGGGCCTGAGCTCCTACAATGAGCAGTTCTTC,CASRTQGLSSYNEQFF
many,TRBV2,-,TRBJ2-1,TGTGCCACCCCCCTAAGTGCCAACTACAATGAGCAGTTCTTC,CATPLSANYNEQFF
few,TRBV28,-,TRBJ2-5,TGTGCCACCTGGGGGGGGACACAAGAGACCCAGTACTTC,CATWGGTQETQYF
many,TRBV6-1,TRBD2,TRBJ2-7,TGTGCCAGCAGTTACTCGTATAAACTAGCGGGATCCCACGAGCAGTACTTC,CASSYSYKLAGSHEQYF
many,TRBV28,TRBD2,TRBJ2-7,TGTGCCAGCAGTTTGGTTCTAGCGGGACGATACGAGCAGTACTTC,CASSLVLAGRYEQYF
many,TRBV11-2,-,TRBJ2-1,TGTGCCAGCAGCTCAGCGGTCCGCTCCTACAATGAGCAGTTCTTC,CASSSAVRSYNEQFF
many,TRBV29-1,TRBD2,TRBJ2-2,TGCAGCGTTGCCAGCGGGGGGGGAGGGACCGGGGAGCTGTTTTTT,CSVASGGGGTGELFF
many,TRBV4-2,TRBD2,TRBJ2-1,TGTGCCAGCAGCCAGTATCCCGGGACTAGCGGGAGGGCGGGCAATGAGCAGTTCTTC,CASSQYPGTSGRAGNEQFF
many,TRBV6-6,-,TRBJ1-5,TGTGCCAGCAGTAGACAGATTAGCAATCAGCCCCAGCATTTT,CASSRQISNQPQHF
-,TRBV3-1,-,TRBJ2-7,TGTGCCAGCAGCCATGGAAGAATTACCTACGAGCAGTACTTC,CASSHGRITYEQYF
many,TRBV28,TRBD1,TRBJ2-5,TGTGCCAGCAGTCGTCCGGGACAGGGGAAGACCCAGTACTTC,CASSRPGQGKTQYF
-,TRBV11-2,-,TRBJ2-1,TGTGCCAGCAGCTTACGGGTGGGAGTCTACAATGAGCAGTTCTTC,CASSLRVGVYNEQFF
many,TRBV7-9,-,TRBJ2-1,TGTGCCAGCAGCGTACTAACCGAACAGGGAGAGCAGTTCTTC,CASSVLTEQGEQFF
many,TRBV14,TRBD2,TRBJ2-7,TGTGCCAGCAGCCCTACTAGCAGCGGGAGGGCTTCCGAGCAGTACTTC,CASSPTSSGRASEQYF
many,TRBV4-1,-,TRBJ1-6,TGCGCCAGCAGCCAAATTGCGTCTGGGAATTCACCCCTCCACTTT,CASSQIASGNSPLHF
-,TRBV20-1,-,TRBJ2-7,TGCAGTGCTAGAGGGAGAGCCTACGAGCAGTACTTC,CSARGRAYEQYF
-,TRBV4-1,TRBD2,TRBJ2-3,TGCGCCAGCAGCTCCGGGACTAGCGACGTGTCGGATACGCAGTATTTT,CASSSGTSDVSDTQYF
-,TRBV28,-,TRBJ2-7,TGTGCCAGCCGTGAGAGAGAGCAGTACTTC,CASREREQYF